The 10 T cell receptor beta chains given below trace back to one sample, sequenced in a study of T cells in localized non-small cell lung cancer (dated by TCRdb to 2019 to 2021). The library relied on the immunoSEQ multiplex PCR assay. Held by TCRdb, this immuneACCESS table contains in-frame sequences only and omits some clones. Under half of the omission traces to an unresolved V gene where checked; the cause of the rest is unknown. The sample records around 25,000 clones, roughly 86% of which are singletons. Together, the top ten hold roughly 6% of the sample. The material sequenced was peripheral blood, taken before any cancer treatment. Receptors were obtained from a male donor aged 60 or older with stage II squamous cell lung carcinoma.

The chain carries TRBV7-9 and TRBJ2-7; a possible D gene is TRBD2 (6 bases). This CDR3 is 14 amino acids long. CDR1 and CDR2 (germline): SEHNR, FQNEAQ (reference sequence). Trimming removed 2 bases at V and 5 bases at J, with 13 bases between. Here the CDR3 reads CASSLFGGVDEQYF. CDR3 in DNA: TGTGCCAGCAGCTTATTCGGGGGAGTAGACGAGCAGTACTTC.

Of note for this clone: Its ends do not fully match the called genes, so a read error is possible. The chain joins TRBV28 to TRBJ2-1; 9 bases align to TRBD1. The CDR3 has 16 amino acids. The germline CDR1 and CDR2 sequences are MDHEN and SYDVKM. CDR3 DNA: TGTGCCAGCAGTATACCCCCGGGACAGGGTCCCCCGGGCCGGGTCTTC. This encodes CASSIPPGQGPPGRVF. Based on the CDR3 plus reference TRBV28 and TRBJ2-1, the full variable domain is DVKVTQSSRYLVKRTGEKVFLECVQDMDHENMFWYRQDPGLGLRLIYFSYDVKMKEKGDIPEGYSVSREKKERFSLILESASTNQTSMYLCASSIPPGQGPPGRVFGPGTRLTVL.

The rearrangement links TRBV7-8 to TRBJ1-1; perhaps TRBD1 as D (6 bases). The CDR3 length is 15 residues. Germline loops: CDR1 SGHVS, CDR2 FQNEAQ. The V and J ends lost 5 bases and 4 bases respectively, with 17 bases between them. CDR3 residues: CASSLGSGAGTEAFF. CDR3 sequence (DNA): TGTGCCAGCAGCCTGGGGTCGGGGGCTGGCACTGAAGCTTTCTTT.

This clone was seen once. V and J are TRBV19 and TRBJ2-3; 14 bases are a match to TRBD2. The CDR3 extends over 16 amino acids. Trimming removed 5 bases from V and 3 bases from J; junction bases left unmatched: 4. CDR1 and CDR2 from the germline V gene are LNHDA and SQIVND (reference sequence). CDR3 residues: CASSLGTSGSTDTQYF. CDR3 DNA: TGTGCCAGTAGTCTAGGGACTAGCGGGAGTACAGATACGCAGTATTTT. The whole variable domain, filled in from reference TRBV19 and TRBJ2-3, reads DGGITQSPKYLFRKEGQNVTLSCEQNLNHDAMYWYRQDPGQGLRLIYYSQIVNDFQKGDIAEGYSVSREKKESFPLTVTSAQKNPTAFYLCASSLGTSGSTDTQYFGPGTRLTVL.

The DNA for the CDR3 is TGCGCCAGCAGCCAAGATCAAGGCAGGGTCTACGAGCAGTACTTC. Translation: CASSQDQGRVYEQYF. V gene TRBV4-3 combines with J gene TRBJ2-7; tentative D call: TRBD1 (5 bases). The CDR3 totals 15 residues. V was cut by 0 bases and J by 3 bases, with 12 bases left in between. Germline V gene data show CDR1 as LGHNA and CDR2 as YSLEER.

The DNA for the CDR3 is TGCAGCGTTTCCGGGACTAGCGGGTTCTCCTACGAGCAGTACTTC. Protein product: CSVSGTSGFSYEQYF. This rearrangement joins TRBV29-1 to TRBJ2-7, with TRBD2 matching 12 bases. After removal of 5 bases from V and 0 bases from J, the junction contained 5 bases not matched to a gene. Germline V gives CDR1 SQVTM, CDR2 ANQGSEA. The CDR3 has 15 residues.

In its sample, this clone was seen once. The rearrangement joins TRBV28 to TRBJ1-2; 12 bases are shared with TRBD1. CDR1 MDHEN and CDR2 SYDVKM come from the germline V gene. V dropped 5 bases and J dropped 8; count of bases not matched to a gene: 12. The CDR3 sequence is 16 residues long. CDR3 region: CASSPEGRGTGGGYTF. The CDR3 nucleotides are TGTGCCAGCAGTCCCGAGGGGCGAGGGACAGGGGGCGGCTACACCTTC.

This chain connects TRBV7-3 to TRBJ2-7; TRBD1 matches 7 bases. The germline gives CDR1 SGHTA, CDR2 FQGTGA. J gave up 5 bases and V 6 bases, and 13 bases lay outside the gene matches. This CDR3 comprises 15 residues. CDR3 loop: CASRAKAGGFHEQYF. CDR3 in DNA: TGTGCCAGCAGAGCCAAGGCAGGGGGTTTCCACGAGCAGTACTTC.

This clone was detected only once. The rearrangement uses TRBV19 and TRBJ1-5; maybe TRBD1 (5 bases). V lost 6 bases and J lost 7, with 16 bases in between. Germline-derived CDR1 and CDR2 are LNHDA and SQIVND (reference sequence). The CDR3 is made up of 14 amino acids. The CDR3 nucleotides are TGTGCCAGTAGGCAAACGGGGCCCAGGCAGCCCCAGCATTTT. Its translation: CASRQTGPRQPQHF.

V gene TRBV4-1 combines with J gene TRBJ2-1, with D hard to call. This CDR3 region has 16 residues. V was trimmed by 0 bases and J by 6 bases, leaving 15 bases between them. The germline V gene encodes CDR1 MGHRA and CDR2 YSYEKL. CDR3 loop: CASSQDPRGSVNEQFF. CDR3 bases: TGCGCCAGCAGCCAAGATCCCCGAGGTAGTGTCAATGAGCAGTTCTTC.